These 26 T cell receptor beta chains originate from one sample sequenced in a study of CXCR3-negative and CXCR3-positive naive CD8 T cells. TRB cDNA was prepared as libraries by UMI-labeled 5' RACE. Using the 5' RACE reads, TCRdb records one entry per CDR3 protein without DNA. Its clone listing holds 60,000 or so distinct CDR3 sequences. The sequenced material came from memory CD8+ T cells from blood. The receptors come from a human donor in good health. Some clones in this sample may be carry-over from other donors' samples.

The J gene is TRBJ2-1, the V gene TRBV9; absent DNA, TCRdb's TRBD2 call cannot be checked. The germline V gene encodes CDR1 SGDLS and CDR2 YYNGEE. This CDR3 spans 16 amino acids. The CDR3 sequence is CASSVDSGGAYNEQFF. Full variable domain (rest looked up from reference TRBV9 and TRBJ2-1): DSGVTQTPKHLITATGQRVTLRCSPRSGDLSVYWYQQSLDQGLQFLIQYYNGEERAKGNILERFSAQQFPDLHSELNLSSLELGDSALYFCASSVDSGGAYNEQFFGPGTRLTVL.

The chain links TRBV2 to TRBJ2-4. The CDR3 length is 11 residues. The germline CDR1 and CDR2 sequences are SNHLY and FYNNEI. The CDR3: CASQAKNIQYF.

This chain uses TRBV20-1 with TRBJ2-2; TCRdb's D call of TRBD1 is untestable without DNA. CDR1 is DFQATT and CDR2 is SNEGSKA in the germline V gene (reference sequence). The CDR3 is 17 amino acids. CDR3 loop: CSARDNIWTPNTGELFF.

This chain links TRBV7-2 with TRBJ2-7; TCRdb indicates TRBD1, and absent DNA this call remains unverified. The germline V gene encodes CDR1 SGHTA and CDR2 FQGNSA. This CDR3 contains 14 residues. The CDR3 loop is CASSLEDRAPEQYF.

CDR3 protein: CASSPSGTGGNQPQHF. V usage is TRBV4-1 and J usage is TRBJ1-5; TCRdb's D gene call, TRBD1, goes unchecked for lack of DNA. From germline, CDR1 is MGHRA and CDR2 YSYEKL. The CDR3 sequence is 16 residues long.

J is TRBJ2-1 and V is TRBV29-1; TCRdb names TRBD2, which stays unverified in the absence of DNA. CDR3 length: 13 residues. Germline lookup yields CDR1 SQVTM and CDR2 ANQGSEA. CDR3 amino acids: CSVAGTSGNEQFF.

The chain uses TRBV7-6 and TRBJ1-1. Looked up from germline, CDR1 is SGHVS and CDR2 is FNYEAQ. This CDR3 has 14 amino acids. CDR3 residues: CASTFGSNATEAFF.

This chain connects TRBV7-8 to TRBJ2-7; TCRdb reports TRBD2, a call that lacks DNA to check it against. The CDR3 totals 15 residues. The germline V gene has CDR1 SGHVS and CDR2 FQNEAQ. CDR3 region: CASVLGSGAPYEQYF. The complete variable domain, with remaining parts taken from reference TRBV7-8 and TRBJ2-7, reads GAGVSQSPRYKVAKRGQDVALRCDPISGHVSLFWYQQALGQGPEFLTYFQNEAQLDKSGLPSDRFFAERPEGSVSTLKIQRTQQEDSAVYLCASVLGSGAPYEQYFGPGTRLTVT.

The rearrangement uses TRBV12-3 or TRBV12-4 and TRBJ2-2; absent DNA, TCRdb's TRBD1 call cannot be checked. The CDR3 is made up of 16 amino acids. CDR3 loop: CASSRMLGGNTGELFF.

This chain connects TRBV7-9 to TRBJ2-7. From germline, CDR1 is SEHNR and CDR2 FQNEAQ (reference sequence). This CDR3 is 13 amino acids long. The CDR3 spells CASTPLATYEQYF.

The CDR3 loop is CASSLGDSWPDTQYF. V and J are TRBV28 and TRBJ2-3; TCRdb designates TRBD1, a call that cannot be tested without DNA. Germline values: CDR1 MDHEN, CDR2 SYDVKM. The CDR3 runs to 15 residues.

CDR3 sequence: CASSVVAGEATGELFF. The rearrangement joins TRBV9 to TRBJ2-2; TCRdb calls TRBD2, which cannot be checked without DNA. The length of the CDR3 is 16 residues. The germline V gene has CDR1 SGDLS and CDR2 YYNGEE.

V and J are TRBV12-3 or TRBV12-4 and TRBJ2-1; TCRdb lists TRBD1, though no DNA is available to test this call. The CDR3 runs 17 residues. The chain's CDR3 is CASSYGGTGVLRGEQFF.

The chain has TRBV5-5 and TRBJ1-5; the D call of TRBD1 rests on TCRdb alone, since no DNA is present to check it. Germline-derived CDR1 and CDR2 are SGHKS and YYEKEE (reference sequence). This CDR3 spans 17 amino acids. CDR3 amino acids: CASSITLFTGIHQPQHF.

The chain couples TRBV7-3 to TRBJ2-2; with no DNA, the TCRdb D assignment of TRBD2 cannot be verified. The germline V gene encodes CDR1 SGHTA and CDR2 FQGTGA. The CDR3 is made up of 16 amino acids. CDR3: CASSLESGANTGELFF.

The rearrangement joins TRBV6-6 to TRBJ2-1; checking the TCRdb D call of TRBD1 is not possible without DNA. Germline assignment: CDR1 MNHNY and CDR2 SVGAGI (reference sequence). The CDR3 contains 13 residues. The CDR3 spells CASSYSSGKAQFF.

The genes are TRBV15 and TRBJ2-7; TCRdb reports TRBD1, a call that lacks DNA to check it against. Germline-derived CDR1 and CDR2 are LNHNV and YYDKDF (reference sequence). CDR3 length: 14 residues. Here the CDR3 reads CATSTPVLPDEQYF.

The chain recombines TRBV7-9 with TRBJ2-1; there is no DNA to check the TCRdb D call of TRBD1. The CDR3 loop spans 16 amino acids. CDR1 and CDR2 (germline): SEHNR, FQNEAQ (reference sequence). The CDR3 spells CASSFPRDRGYNEQFF.

The rearrangement joins TRBV6-2 or TRBV6-3 to TRBJ1-5. Germline CDR1 is MNHEY and CDR2 is SVGEGT. The CDR3 spans 15 residues. The CDR3 sequence is CASSSRVYSNQPQHF.

The chain carries TRBV5-6 and TRBJ1-1. Germline V gives CDR1 SGHDT, CDR2 YYEEEE. The CDR3 is made up of 12 amino acids. CDR3 loop: CASSLVNTEAFF.

The CDR3 loop is CASSLDLASGGAVSYNEQFF. The gene calls are TRBV5-5 and TRBJ2-1; absent DNA, TCRdb's TRBD2 call cannot be checked. Germline V gives CDR1 SGHKS, CDR2 YYEKEE (reference sequence). The length of the CDR3 is 20 residues. Variable domain in full (rest from reference TRBV5-5 and TRBJ2-1): DAGVTQSPTHLIKTRGQQVTLRCSPISGHKSVSWYQQVLGQGPQFIFQYYEKEERGRGNFPDRFSARQFPNYSSELNVNALLLGDSALYLCASSLDLASGGAVSYNEQFFGPGTRLTVL.

The rearrangement links TRBV7-9 to TRBJ1-1; no DNA is available, so the TRBD1 call from TCRdb remains unchecked. Germline lookup yields CDR1 SEHNR and CDR2 FQNEAQ (reference sequence). The length of the CDR3 is 15 residues. The CDR3 is CASSSPTGVNTEAFF.

The rearrangement links TRBV6-4 to TRBJ2-1; without DNA, the TCRdb call of TRBD1 cannot be checked. Germline lookup yields CDR1 MRHNA and CDR2 SNTAGT. CDR3 length: 17 amino acids. The CDR3 region is CASSVQSGGYSYNEQFF.

The chain recombines TRBV6-1 with TRBJ2-1; TCRdb outputs TRBD2, but without DNA this stays unchecked. This CDR3 comprises 16 residues. Germline V CDR1 and CDR2: MNHNS, SASEGT. CDR3 in amino acids: CASSEVAGGGYNEQFF.

The chain uses TRBV7-8 and TRBJ2-7; TCRdb lists TRBD1, though no DNA is available to test this call. The CDR3 has 15 amino acids. The germline gives CDR1 SGHVS, CDR2 FQNEAQ. Here the CDR3 reads CASSLGQGSPYEQYF.

V is TRBV6-6 and J is TRBJ2-5. The CDR3 extends over 11 amino acids. Germline V lookup: CDR1 MNHNY, CDR2 SVGAGI (reference sequence). This chain's CDR3 is CASSYRETQYF.